The 6 T cell receptor beta chains listed next were all sequenced from one sample in a study of OX40 agonist ivuxolimab in advanced cancers. Libraries were prepared by immunoSEQ multiplex PCR; TCRdb keeps only in-frame clonotypes and omits some of them. The repertoire includes more than 75,000 clones, 70% to 90% of them detected once, and 0.82% sits in the top ten. The sample here was CD4+ or CD8+ T cells sorted from blood, taken in a trial of the OX40 agonist ivuxolimab. All receptors derive from an adult with an advanced solid tumor such as melanoma, head and neck, liver or kidney cancer.

As concerns this clone: The sample carries other DNA sequences with the same CDR3. The chain recombines TRBV29-1 with TRBJ2-7; weak D call: TRBD2 (5 bases). Germline CDR1 and CDR2: SQVTM and ANQGSEA. Trimming took off 4 bases at V and 1 base at J, with 5 bases between the two ends. The CDR3 is 11 amino acids. This chain's CDR3 is CSVGTSYEQYF. Here the CDR3 DNA reads TGCAGCGTTGGGACTTCCTACGAGCAGTACTTC.

This clone was found a few times. The chain couples TRBV6-6 to TRBJ2-1; D is perhaps TRBD1 (5 bases). Germline CDR1 and CDR2: MNHNY and SVGAGI (reference sequence). V dropped 5 bases and J dropped 5 bases, with 13 bases sitting between them. This CDR3 is 14 amino acids long. This CDR3 reads CASSAHVGDNEQFF. As DNA, the CDR3 is TGTGCCAGCAGTGCCCACGTAGGGGACAATGAGCAGTTCTTC.

The V call is TRBV19, the J call TRBJ2-5; 8 bases are a match to TRBD2. V gave up 8 bases and J gave up 4 bases; unmatched junction bases: 6. CDR1 and CDR2 (germline): LNHDA, SQIVND (reference sequence). CDR3 length: 13 amino acids. CDR3 loop: CASRSAGGETQYF. CDR3 DNA sequence: TGTGCCAGTCGTTCGGCGGGAGGAGAGACCCAGTACTTC. The complete variable domain, with remaining parts taken from reference TRBV19 and TRBJ2-5, reads DGGITQSPKYLFRKEGQNVTLSCEQNLNHDAMYWYRQDPGQGLRLIYYSQIVNDFQKGDIAEGYSVSREKKESFPLTVTSAQKNPTAFYLCASRSAGGETQYFGPGTRLLVL.

The DNA of the CDR3 is TGTGCCAGCAGGGCCTTGGGGACTGCGTCTAGCACAGATACGCAGTATTTT. The encoded protein is CASRALGTASSTDTQYF. The chain recombines TRBV28 with TRBJ2-3, with D possibly matching TRBD2 (6 bases). This CDR3 comprises 17 residues. Germline V CDR1 and CDR2: MDHEN, SYDVKM. V was shortened by 6 bases and J by 0 bases, with 19 bases between the two germline ends.

V and J are TRBV19 and TRBJ1-5; weak D call: TRBD1 (5 bases). CDR1 is LNHDA and CDR2 is SQIVND in the germline V gene (reference sequence). The germline V and J ends were trimmed by 7 bases and 7 bases, with 23 bases remaining between them. The CDR3 runs 16 residues. CDR3 region: CASNTGRRGEYQPQHF. CDR3 nucleotide sequence: TGTGCCAGTAACACGGGACGCCGAGGGGAATACCAGCCCCAGCATTTT.

This chain links TRBV28 with TRBJ1-2; D not certain. Germline-derived CDR1 and CDR2 are MDHEN and SYDVKM. This CDR3 comprises 14 residues. V shed 10 bases and J shed 4 bases, with 19 bases lying between them. Here the CDR3 reads CATPTAPPSYGYTF. For the CDR3, the DNA is TGTGCCACCCCGACCGCTCCCCCCTCCTATGGCTACACCTTC.